These T cell receptor beta chains were read from a single sample in a study of shared clonotypes between healthy human individuals. Method: immunoSEQ multiplex PCR; TCRdb's copy keeps in-frame clones and lacks some. Of roughly 1,800,000 clones in the sample, just under 95% were seen once. The specimen was naive CD8+ T cells sorted from blood. These receptors came from a man younger than 30 in good health. The CDR3 runs from the conserved cysteine through the conserved F or W. A D gene is named only where the DNA matches it firmly. Where a row states a size, it is once, few, many or the class of an expanded clone; other rows omit it.

clone_size: .; v_call: TRBV6-5; d_call: TRBD2; j_call: TRBJ2-3; cdr3_aa: CASSYFGLAGGDTQYF; cdr3_nt: TGTGCCAGCAGTTACTTTGGACTAGCGGGAGGTGATACGCAGTATTTT
clone_size: .; v_call: TRBV5-1; d_call: .; j_call: TRBJ2-3; cdr3_aa: CASSLVGSGPDTQYF; cdr3_nt: TGCGCCAGCAGCTTGGTTGGTAGTGGTCCAGATACGCAGTATTTT
clone_size: few; v_call: TRBV29-1; d_call: .; j_call: TRBJ2-5; cdr3_aa: CSALSGPEETQYF; cdr3_nt: TGCAGCGCCCTCAGCGGCCCGGAGGAGACCCAGTACTTC
clone_size: once; v_call: TRBV7-9; d_call: TRBD2; j_call: TRBJ2-7; cdr3_aa: CASSSTSGATYEQYF; cdr3_nt: TGTGCCAGCAGCTCAACTAGCGGGGCAACCTACGAGCAGTACTTC
clone_size: .; v_call: TRBV6-5; d_call: .; j_call: TRBJ2-7; cdr3_aa: CASSYSTGTEIYEQYF; cdr3_nt: TGTGCCAGCAGTTACTCGACCGGGACGGAGATCTACGAGCAGTACTTC
clone_size: .; v_call: TRBV7-6; d_call: .; j_call: TRBJ2-3; cdr3_aa: CASSLESSGYTQYF; cdr3_nt: TGTGCCAGCAGCTTAGAATCGTCCGGATATACGCAGTATTTT
clone_size: .; v_call: TRBV6-5; d_call: .; j_call: TRBJ2-7; cdr3_aa: CASSYRSGLYEQYF; cdr3_nt: TGTGCCAGCAGTTACCGGTCAGGGTTATACGAGCAGTACTTC
clone_size: .; v_call: TRBV6-1; d_call: .; j_call: TRBJ2-3; cdr3_aa: CASLTDYTDTQYF; cdr3_nt: TGTGCCAGCTTGACAGACTACACAGATACGCAGTATTTT
clone_size: .; v_call: TRBV5-6; d_call: TRBD1; j_call: TRBJ2-1; cdr3_aa: CASSSGQGIWQFF; cdr3_nt: TGTGCCAGCAGCAGCGGACAGGGGATTTGGCAGTTCTTC
clone_size: .; v_call: TRBV7-8; d_call: TRBD2; j_call: TRBJ2-1; cdr3_aa: CASSAPLAGNHNEQFF; cdr3_nt: TGTGCCAGCAGCGCACCCCTAGCGGGAAATCACAATGAGCAGTTCTTC
clone_size: few; v_call: TRBV5-6; d_call: .; j_call: TRBJ2-7; cdr3_aa: CASSPGSNYEQYF; cdr3_nt: TGTGCCAGCAGCCCTGGGTCCAACTACGAGCAGTACTTC
clone_size: .; v_call: TRBV5-4; d_call: .; j_call: TRBJ1-1; cdr3_aa: CASSLSQGTEAFF; cdr3_nt: TGTGCCAGCAGCCTCTCCCAAGGGACTGAAGCTTTCTTT
clone_size: once; v_call: TRBV19; d_call: .; j_call: TRBJ1-5; cdr3_aa: CASSIDPGSNQPQHF; cdr3_nt: TGTGCCAGTAGTATAGACCCGGGGAGCAATCAGCCCCAGCATTTT
clone_size: .; v_call: TRBV5-1; d_call: .; j_call: TRBJ1-1; cdr3_aa: CASSPGTMNTEAFF; cdr3_nt: TGCGCCAGCAGCCCCGGCACGATGAACACTGAAGCTTTCTTT
clone_size: .; v_call: TRBV30; d_call: TRBD2; j_call: TRBJ2-7; cdr3_aa: CAWSWASGSYEQYF; cdr3_nt: TGTGCCTGGAGTTGGGCTAGCGGGAGCTACGAGCAGTACTTC
clone_size: few; v_call: TRBV2; d_call: TRBD1; j_call: TRBJ1-5; cdr3_aa: CASNRGGQPQHF; cdr3_nt: TGTGCCAGCAACAGGGGAGGTCAGCCCCAGCATTTT
clone_size: .; v_call: TRBV9; d_call: .; j_call: TRBJ1-2; cdr3_aa: CASSVDGYGYTF; cdr3_nt: TGTGCCAGCAGCGTAGATGGCTATGGCTACACCTTC
clone_size: .; v_call: TRBV19; d_call: .; j_call: TRBJ1-1; cdr3_aa: CASSNGGVYTEAFF; cdr3_nt: TGTGCCAGTAGTAATGGCGGAGTTTACACTGAAGCTTTCTTT
clone_size: once; v_call: TRBV27; d_call: .; j_call: TRBJ2-7; cdr3_aa: CASSLGGAPGEQYF; cdr3_nt: TGTGCCAGCAGTTTGGGGGGAGCGCCAGGCGAGCAGTACTTC
clone_size: .; v_call: TRBV11-2; d_call: .; j_call: TRBJ2-1; cdr3_aa: CASSPWRQATYNEQFF; cdr3_nt: TGTGCCAGCAGCCCGTGGCGACAGGCCACCTACAATGAGCAGTTCTTC
clone_size: .; v_call: TRBV6-6; d_call: TRBD1; j_call: TRBJ2-7; cdr3_aa: CASSAPGQATYEQYF; cdr3_nt: TGTGCCAGCAGTGCACCGGGACAGGCGACCTACGAGCAGTACTTC
clone_size: .; v_call: TRBV7-9; d_call: .; j_call: TRBJ2-7; cdr3_aa: CASSPPGSYYEQYF; cdr3_nt: TGTGCCAGCAGCCCTCCAGGGTCCTACTACGAGCAGTACTTC
clone_size: .; v_call: TRBV7-9; d_call: .; j_call: TRBJ2-3; cdr3_aa: CASSSLADTQYF; cdr3_nt: TGTGCCAGCAGCTCCTTGGCAGATACGCAGTATTTT
clone_size: .; v_call: TRBV7-9; d_call: .; j_call: TRBJ2-7; cdr3_aa: CASSFEYGRTYEQYF; cdr3_nt: TGTGCCAGCAGCTTTGAGTACGGGCGAACCTACGAGCAGTACTTC
clone_size: .; v_call: TRBV5-4; d_call: TRBD1; j_call: TRBJ2-1; cdr3_aa: CASSLGQGVDEQFF; cdr3_nt: TGTGCCAGCAGCTTGGGACAGGGGGTAGATGAGCAGTTCTTC
clone_size: .; v_call: TRBV4-3; d_call: .; j_call: TRBJ2-1; cdr3_aa: CASSHGSGLSFSYNEQFF; cdr3_nt: TGCGCCAGCAGCCATGGTTCAGGCCTTTCTTTCTCCTACAATGAGCAGTTCTTC